A selection of T cell receptor beta chains follows, all from one sample in a study of blood T cell repertoires in COVID-19. Here immunoSEQ multiplex PCR was the method, and the copy in TCRdb shows in-frame clones only, minus some. The table lists over 75,000 clones, 80% of them singletons. What was sequenced was peripheral blood. The receptors come from an older woman with acute or convalescent COVID-19. The CDR3 runs from the conserved cysteine through the conserved F or W. Each record gives: D gene, V gene, J gene, clone size, CDR3 DNA, CDR3 protein. The D gene is left open where the match is weak. Clone size appears in some rows only: once, few, many, or a class for an expanded clone.

.	TRBV21-1	TRBJ2-1	.	TGTGCCAGCAGCAAAGCCGGTACTAGCGGGGAATATGAGCAGTTCTTC	CASSKAGTSGEYEQFF
.	TRBV4-1	TRBJ2-2	.	TGCGCCAGCAGCCAAGTGGCGGCACCCGCGAACACCGGGGAGCTGTTTTTT	CASSQVAAPANTGELFF
TRBD1	TRBV5-1	TRBJ1-1	.	TGCGCCAGCAGCTTGGTTCAGGGGGCTGGCACTGAAGCTTTCTTT	CASSLVQGAGTEAFF
.	TRBV9	TRBJ1-6	once	TGTGCCAGCAGCGTTGGTAGCTCCTATAATTCACCCCTCCACTTT	CASSVGSSYNSPLHF
.	TRBV19	TRBJ1-5	.	TGTGCCAGTAGTGAGATTATTAATCAGCCCCAGCATTTT	CASSEIINQPQHF
TRBD2	TRBV7-2	TRBJ2-7	.	TGTGCCAGCAGCTTAGGCGGGGGAGGTTCCTACGAGCAGTACTTC	CASSLGGGGSYEQYF
TRBD1	TRBV6-5	TRBJ2-3	.	TGTGCCAGCAGATCAGGGGGCGCGGTGGATACGCAGTATTTT	CASRSGGAVDTQYF
TRBD2	TRBV4-2	TRBJ2-5	.	TGTGCCAGCAGCCCACGACCGAGCGGGGGGACAAAAGAGACCCAGTACTTC	CASSPRPSGGTKETQYF
.	TRBV5-1	TRBJ1-4	once	TGCGCCAGCAGCGCGACAGGAAATGAAAAACTGTTTTTT	CASSATGNEKLFF
.	TRBV9	TRBJ2-5	.	TGTGCCAGCAGCGTAGAAGGGGAAGAGACCCAGTACTTC	CASSVEGEETQYF
.	TRBV7-2	TRBJ1-6	.	TGTGCCAGCAGCCCCCAGGTTATTAATTCACCCCTCCACTTT	CASSPQVINSPLHF
TRBD2	TRBV2	TRBJ2-2	.	TGTGCCAGCAAATCCGGGACTAGCACCGGGGAGCTGTTTTTT	CASKSGTSTGELFF
.	TRBV6-5	TRBJ2-3	.	TGTGCCAGCGGAGGGCGATGGGGAGATACGCAGTATTTT	CASGGRWGDTQYF
.	TRBV5-1	TRBJ1-3	.	TGCGCCAGCAGCTATCTTCCTGGAAACACCATATATTTT	CASSYLPGNTIYF
TRBD2	TRBV19	TRBJ2-2	.	TGTGCCAGTAGTAGGGGACTAGCACTTATCACCGGGGAGCTGTTTTTT	CASSRGLALITGELFF
.	TRBV6-6	TRBJ1-1	few	TGTGCCAGCAGTTCAAGACGGGGGAACACTGAAGCTTTCTTT	CASSSRRGNTEAFF
.	TRBV5-1	TRBJ1-3	once	TGCGCCAGCAGCCTAAGTGGGAGGGGAAACACCATATATTTT	CASSLSGRGNTIYF
TRBD2	TRBV7-2	TRBJ2-1	.	TGTGCCAGCAGCTTAACTACTAGCGGAAAGCAGTTCTTC	CASSLTTSGKQFF
TRBD2	TRBV4-2	TRBJ2-2	once	TGTGCCAGCAGCCATAGCGGGGGGGCGGACACCGGGGAGCTGTTTTTT	CASSHSGGADTGELFF
TRBD2	TRBV28	TRBJ2-7	.	TGTGCCAGCAGCCGAACTCCGGGACTAGCGGGGGGACCCATCTACGAGCAGTACTTC	CASSRTPGLAGGPIYEQYF
.	TRBV29-1	TRBJ2-1	.	TGCAGCGTTGACCCTAGCTCCTACAATGAGCAGTTCTTC	CSVDPSSYNEQFF
TRBD1	TRBV4-3	TRBJ1-2	.	TGCGCCAGCAGCCAAGAAGGGACAGGGAACGACTATGGCTACACCTTC	CASSQEGTGNDYGYTF
.	TRBV7-2	TRBJ1-5	few	TGTGCCAGCAGCCTCAGAGGGACATATAGCAATCAGCCCCAGCATTTT	CASSLRGTYSNQPQHF
.	TRBV6-1	TRBJ1-6	few	TGTGCCAGCAGTGAAGTTTGGACGGGGGTAAAGTCCTATAATTCACCCCTCCACTTT	CASSEVWTGVKSYNSPLHF
TRBD2	TRBV9	TRBJ2-5	.	TGTGCCAGCAGCGTAGGGGTAGCGGGGGAGACCCAGTACTTC	CASSVGVAGETQYF
TRBD2	TRBV29-1	TRBJ2-2	.	TGCAGCGCTCAGACTAGCGGGGGAACCGGGGAGCTGTTTTTT	CSAQTSGGTGELFF
.	TRBV9	TRBJ2-6	.	TGTGCCAGCAGCCCCCGGGCAGACAGCTCTGGGGCCAACGTCCTGACTTTC	CASSPRADSSGANVLTF
.	TRBV19	TRBJ2-2	.	TGTGCCAGTAGGGCCCTGAACACCGGGGAGCTGTTTTTT	CASRALNTGELFF
TRBD1	TRBV7-6	TRBJ2-3	few	TGTGCCAGCAGCTTAGTGACAGGGGGCACAGATACGCAGTATTTT	CASSLVTGGTDTQYF
TRBD1	TRBV5-4	TRBJ2-7	.	TGTGCCAGCAGTTACAGGGGAACCTACGAGCAGTACTTC	CASSYRGTYEQYF
TRBD1	TRBV24-1	TRBJ2-7	.	TGTGCCACCAGTGACCCGGGACAGGGGGTGGGGGAGCAGTACTTC	CATSDPGQGVGEQYF
TRBD1	TRBV5-6	TRBJ1-2	once	TGTGCCAGCAGCTTCCGGGACAGGGGGCACCACGGTAACTATGGCTACACCTTC	CASSFRDRGHHGNYGYTF
.	TRBV28	TRBJ1-6	.	TGTGCCAGCAGACAGGGCTCCTATAATTCACCCCTCCACTTT	CASRQGSYNSPLHF
.	TRBV11-3	TRBJ2-2	.	TGTGCCAGCAGCTTAGGGGACACCAGCACCGGGGAGCTGTTTTTT	CASSLGDTSTGELFF
.	TRBV6-5	TRBJ2-3	once	TGTGCCAGCCTGGGCCGGAACACAGATACGCAGTATTTT	CASLGRNTDTQYF
TRBD1	TRBV6-1	TRBJ2-7	.	TGTGCCAGCAGTGTCGGGTGGGGACAGGGGGTTTTCCACGAGCAGTACTTC	CASSVGWGQGVFHEQYF
TRBD1	TRBV6-5	TRBJ1-4	.	TGTGCCAGCAGTCGGACAGGTGGGGAAAAACTGTTTTTT	CASSRTGGEKLFF
TRBD1	TRBV4-1	TRBJ1-4	.	TGCGCCAGCAGCCAGGAACAGGGGATCTCTAATGAAAAACTGTTTTTT	CASSQEQGISNEKLFF
.	TRBV6-1	TRBJ2-1	.	TGTGCCAGCAGTGAAGTGGGCCACTCAACAAGTGAGCAGTTCTTC	CASSEVGHSTSEQFF
.	TRBV20-1	TRBJ1-4	.	TGCAGTGCTAGCAGTTTCGAAAAACTGTTTTTT	CSASSFEKLFF
TRBD1	TRBV6-5	TRBJ1-1	.	TGTGCCAGCAGTTTGATCCAGGGGGCCGAAGCTTTCTTT	CASSLIQGAEAFF
.	TRBV4-1	TRBJ1-2	.	TGCGCCAGCAGCCAGGGCGCGGGCTACACCTTC	CASSQGAGYTF
.	TRBV18	TRBJ2-1	once	TGTGCCAGCTCACCCCGCGGCATAGGAGGATCCTACAATGAGCAGTTCTTC	CASSPRGIGGSYNEQFF
.	TRBV6-5	TRBJ1-1	.	TGTGCCAGCAGTTACTCGAACGGGGGTCGGACTGAAGCTTTCTTT	CASSYSNGGRTEAFF
.	TRBV19	TRBJ1-3	.	TGTGCCAGTACCCCTCCGACAGGAAGATCTGGAAACACCATATATTTT	CASTPPTGRSGNTIYF
.	TRBV19	TRBJ2-3	.	TGTGCCAGTAGTCCTCCCTATGGAGATACGCAGTATTTT	CASSPPYGDTQYF